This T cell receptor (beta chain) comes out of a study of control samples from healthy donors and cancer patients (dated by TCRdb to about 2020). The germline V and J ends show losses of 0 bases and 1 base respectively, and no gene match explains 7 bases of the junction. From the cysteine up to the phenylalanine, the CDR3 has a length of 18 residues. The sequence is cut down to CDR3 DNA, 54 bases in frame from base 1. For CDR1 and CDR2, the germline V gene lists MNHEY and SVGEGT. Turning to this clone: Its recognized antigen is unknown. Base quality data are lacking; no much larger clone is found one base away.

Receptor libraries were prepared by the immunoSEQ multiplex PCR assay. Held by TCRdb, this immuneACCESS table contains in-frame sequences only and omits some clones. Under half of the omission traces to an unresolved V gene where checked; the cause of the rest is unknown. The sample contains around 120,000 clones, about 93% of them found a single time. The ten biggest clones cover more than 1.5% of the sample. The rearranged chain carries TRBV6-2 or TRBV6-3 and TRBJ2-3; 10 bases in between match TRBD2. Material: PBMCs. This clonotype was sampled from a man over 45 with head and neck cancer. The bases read TGTGCCAGCAGTTACTCTAGAAGCGGGGGGGATCGCACAGATACGCAGTATTTT. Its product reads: CASSYSRSGGDRTDTQYF.